These 17 T cell receptor beta chains originate from one sample sequenced in a study of long-term antiretroviral therapy in people with HIV. The assay, immunoSEQ v3.0, was run at survey level. Profiling relied on immunoSEQ multiplex PCR, and the TCRdb table lists in-frame clones only, not all of them. Counted here are under 50,000 clones, around nine tenths occurring once; the ten biggest clones make up about 5%. The sequences come from unsorted PBMCs, collected 0.1 years before starting antiretroviral therapy. These receptors originate from a woman in her forties or fifties with HIV.

This chain uses TRBV9 with TRBJ2-3, with 13 nucleotides matching TRBD2. The CDR3 is 19 amino acids. Losses at the gene ends were 4 bases for V and 5 bases for J; bases not matched to a gene: 16. The V gene's germline CDR1 is SGDLS and CDR2 YYNGEE. The CDR3 loop is CASSPPTSGGALLKDTQYF. CDR3 bases: TGTGCCAGCAGCCCACCTACTAGCGGGGGGGCCTTATTAAAAGATACGCAGTATTTT.

This sequence joins TRBV5-1 and TRBJ2-2; no reliable D call. Deletions cut 0 bases from V and 1 base from J, with 10 bases between. This CDR3 region has 16 residues. The germline gives CDR1 SGHRS, CDR2 YFSETQ. The chain's CDR3 is CASSLVATENTGELFF. CDR3 DNA sequence: TGCGCCAGCAGCTTGGTTGCGACTGAGAACACCGGGGAGCTGTTTTTT.

The chain combines TRBV18 with TRBJ1-2; possibly TRBD1 for D (6 bases). Trimming removed 1 base at V and 6 bases at J, with 12 bases between. The CDR3 is 14 amino acids. CDR1 is KGHSH, CDR2 LQKENI, per germline. The CDR3 loop is CASSPRLKGDGYTF. The DNA for the CDR3 is TGTGCCAGCTCACCACGTCTCAAGGGGGATGGCTACACCTTC.

This clone was observed once. This chain uses TRBV29-1 with TRBJ1-2; 7 bases line up with TRBD1. V lost 7 bases to trimming and J lost 5 bases; unmatched junction nucleotides: 4. Germline lookup yields CDR1 SQVTM and CDR2 ANQGSEA. The CDR3 loop spans 11 amino acids. The CDR3 spells CSADRAYGYTF. CDR3 nucleotides: TGCAGCGCCGACAGGGCGTATGGCTACACCTTC.

J is TRBJ2-2 and V is TRBV2; D is undetermined. Germline V gene lookup returns CDR1 SNHLY and CDR2 FYNNEI. The CDR3 length is 12 residues. V lost 6 bases and J lost 6, with 8 bases in between. CDR3 sequence: CASRLGPGELFF. DNA for the CDR3: TGTGCCAGCAGGCTAGGGCCCGGGGAGCTGTTTTTT.

The rearrangement links TRBV19 to TRBJ1-2; the match to TRBD1 covers 9 bases. This CDR3 has 14 residues. The V gene's germline CDR1 is LNHDA and CDR2 SQIVND (reference sequence). V dropped 3 bases and J dropped 8; count of bases not matched to a gene: 7. CDR3 sequence: CASSILPTGGGYTF. CDR3 sequence (DNA): TGTGCCAGTAGTATCCTCCCAACAGGGGGCGGCTACACCTTC.

The J gene is TRBJ1-5, the V gene TRBV6-1; D gene ambiguous. Per the germline V gene, CDR1 is MNHNS and CDR2 is SASEGT. V dropped 5 bases and J dropped 0 bases, with 8 bases sitting between them. The CDR3 extends over 14 amino acids. The CDR3 spells CASSSRASNQPQHF. In DNA form, the CDR3 reads TGTGCCAGCAGTAGCCGCGCTAGCAATCAGCCCCAGCATTTT.

J is TRBJ1-2 and V is TRBV29-1, with 11 bases aligning to TRBD1. Germline loops: CDR1 SQVTM, CDR2 ANQGSEA. CDR3 length: 14 amino acids. The trim removed 3 bases at V and 7 bases at J, leaving 7 bases unmatched. CDR3 amino acids: CSVDMGQGVGGYTF. The DNA of the CDR3 is TGCAGCGTTGATATGGGACAGGGGGTAGGTGGCTACACCTTC.

The V and J genes are TRBV7-3 and TRBJ2-7; D is unresolved. Trimming shortened V by 2 bases and J by 1 base, and 9 bases separated the two germline ends. The CDR3 is made up of 14 amino acids. Germline lookup yields CDR1 SGHTA and CDR2 FQGTGA. The CDR3 bases are TGTGCCAGCAGCTTAGGCAGCCAGTCCTACGAGCAGTACTTC. It codes for CASSLGSQSYEQYF.

V is TRBV29-1 and J is TRBJ1-5, with D perhaps TRBD1 (5 bases). The germline V gene encodes CDR1 SQVTM and CDR2 ANQGSEA. The germline V and J ends were trimmed by 4 bases and 3 bases, with 7 bases remaining between them. This CDR3 spans 12 amino acids. The CDR3: CSVGGANQPQHF. The CDR3, as DNA: TGCAGCGTTGGTGGGGCCAATCAGCCCCAGCATTTT.

The J gene is TRBJ1-2, the V gene TRBV7-9; 8 positions match TRBD1. The CDR3 sequence is 12 residues long. In germline, CDR1 is SEHNR, CDR2 FQNEAQ (reference sequence). Trimming at V came to 5 bases and at J to 7 bases, leaving 3 bases not matched to a gene. The DNA of the CDR3 is TGTGCCAGCAGCCCGACAGGGGTTGGCTACACCTTC. Its protein product is CASSPTGVGYTF.

The V gene is TRBV2, the J gene TRBJ1-2; D may be TRBD1 (5 bases). Germline V gene sequence: CDR1 SNHLY, CDR2 FYNNEI. The V end lost 6 bases, the J end lost 3 bases, and 17 bases lay between the germline ends. CDR3 length: 15 amino acids. This chain's CDR3 is CASRAEALGDYGYTF. The DNA for the CDR3 is TGTGCCAGCAGGGCCGAGGCGCTGGGGGACTATGGCTACACCTTC.

The chain recombines TRBV30 with TRBJ1-4, with D tentatively TRBD1 (5 bases). This CDR3 is 14 amino acids long. The ends were cut back, 1 base at V and 10 bases at J, with 16 bases in the middle. Germline V gene lookup returns CDR1 GTSNPN and CDR2 SVGIG (reference sequence). The CDR3 sequence is CAWSGGGDGGKLFF. The DNA of the CDR3 is TGTGCCTGGAGTGGAGGAGGGGACGGCGGAAAACTGTTTTTT.

The chain recombines TRBV2 with TRBJ1-3; TRBD1 matches at 8 bases. V trimming: 4 bases; J trimming: 2 bases; junction bases outside the gene matches: 4. The CDR3 has 15 residues. Germline values: CDR1 SNHLY, CDR2 FYNNEI. The CDR3 here is CASSVGQGTGNTIYF. As DNA, the CDR3 is TGTGCCAGCAGTGTAGGACAGGGAACTGGAAACACCATATATTTT.

The J gene is TRBJ1-4, the V gene TRBV19; 8 bases agree with TRBD1. Per the germline V gene, CDR1 is LNHDA and CDR2 is SQIVND (reference sequence). The trim removed 7 bases at V and 3 bases at J, leaving 4 bases unmatched. This CDR3 comprises 14 residues. For the CDR3, the DNA is TGTGCCAGTAATCAGGGGGCAGCTAATGAAAAACTGTTTTTT. Translating it yields CASNQGAANEKLFF.

V is TRBV11-2 and J is TRBJ1-4; no clear D gene. There are 15 residues in the CDR3. Looked up from germline, CDR1 is SGHAT and CDR2 is FQNNGV. Trimming pared 3 bases from V and 6 bases from J, leaving 14 bases between. In DNA form, the CDR3 reads TGTGCCAGCAGCTTGATAGGGAGGGAATATGAAAAACTGTTTTTT. It yields the protein CASSLIGREYEKLFF.

V gene TRBV19 combines with J gene TRBJ1-6; 9 nucleotides match TRBD1. CDR3 length: 15 residues. The germline gives CDR1 LNHDA, CDR2 SQIVND (reference sequence). Trimming removed 5 bases from V and 7 bases from J; junction bases left unmatched: 6. CDR3: CASSVRQGENSPLHF. The CDR3 coding sequence is TGTGCCAGTAGTGTAAGACAGGGGGAGAATTCACCCCTCCACTTT.